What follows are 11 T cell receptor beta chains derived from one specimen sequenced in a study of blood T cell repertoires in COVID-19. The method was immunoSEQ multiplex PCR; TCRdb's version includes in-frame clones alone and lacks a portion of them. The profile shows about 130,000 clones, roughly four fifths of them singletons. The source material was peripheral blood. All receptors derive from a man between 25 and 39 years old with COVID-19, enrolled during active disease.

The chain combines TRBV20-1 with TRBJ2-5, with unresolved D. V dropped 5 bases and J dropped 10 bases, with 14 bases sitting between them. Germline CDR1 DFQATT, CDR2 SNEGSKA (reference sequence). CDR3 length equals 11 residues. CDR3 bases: TGCAGTGCTCGCGAGGCGCATGGCCAGTACTTC. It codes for CSAREAHGQYF.

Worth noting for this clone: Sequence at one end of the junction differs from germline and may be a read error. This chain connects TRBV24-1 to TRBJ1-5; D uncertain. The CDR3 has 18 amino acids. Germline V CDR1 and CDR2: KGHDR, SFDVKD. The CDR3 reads CATSDSPGRGHSNQPQHF. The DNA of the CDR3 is TGTGCCACCAGCGATTCCCCCGGGCGAGGGCATAGCAATCAGCCCCAGCATTTT.

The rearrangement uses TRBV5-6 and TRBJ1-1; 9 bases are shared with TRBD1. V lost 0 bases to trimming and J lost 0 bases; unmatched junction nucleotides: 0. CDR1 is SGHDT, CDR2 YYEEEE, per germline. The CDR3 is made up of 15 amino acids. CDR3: CASSLGTGVNTEAFF. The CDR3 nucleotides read TGTGCCAGCAGCTTGGGGACAGGGGTGAACACTGAAGCTTTCTTT.

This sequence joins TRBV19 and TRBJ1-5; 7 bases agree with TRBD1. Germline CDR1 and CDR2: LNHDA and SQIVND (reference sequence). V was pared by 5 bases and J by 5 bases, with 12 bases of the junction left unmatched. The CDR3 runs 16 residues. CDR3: CASSPEEGGRDQPQHF. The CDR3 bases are TGTGCCAGTAGTCCCGAGGAAGGGGGCAGAGATCAGCCCCAGCATTTT.

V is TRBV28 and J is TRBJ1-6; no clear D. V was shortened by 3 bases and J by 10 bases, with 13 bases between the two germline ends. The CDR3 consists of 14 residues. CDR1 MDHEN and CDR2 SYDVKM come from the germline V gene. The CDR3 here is CASSFSGFASPLHF. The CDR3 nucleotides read TGTGCCAGCAGTTTCTCGGGGTTTGCGTCACCCCTCCACTTT.

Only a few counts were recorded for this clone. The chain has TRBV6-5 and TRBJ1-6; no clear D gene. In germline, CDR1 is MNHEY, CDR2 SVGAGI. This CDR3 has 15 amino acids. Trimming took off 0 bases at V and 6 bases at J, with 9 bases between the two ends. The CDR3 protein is CASSYSEYLNSPLHF. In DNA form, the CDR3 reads TGTGCCAGCAGTTACTCGGAGTACCTTAATTCACCCCTCCACTTT.

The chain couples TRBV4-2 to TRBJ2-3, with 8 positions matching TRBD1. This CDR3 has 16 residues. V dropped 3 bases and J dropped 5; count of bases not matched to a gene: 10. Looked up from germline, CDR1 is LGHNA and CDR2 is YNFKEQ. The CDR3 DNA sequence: TGTGCCAGCAGCCATTCCCAGGGGGCCGCGGTAGATACGCAGTATTTT. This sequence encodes CASSHSQGAAVDTQYF.

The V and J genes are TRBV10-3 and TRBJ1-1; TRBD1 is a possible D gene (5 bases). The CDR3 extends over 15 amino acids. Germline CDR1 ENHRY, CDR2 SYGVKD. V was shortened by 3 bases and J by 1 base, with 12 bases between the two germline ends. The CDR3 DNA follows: TGTGCCATCAGTGATCACGGCCAGGGGAACACTGAAGCTTTCTTT. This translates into CAISDHGQGNTEAFF.

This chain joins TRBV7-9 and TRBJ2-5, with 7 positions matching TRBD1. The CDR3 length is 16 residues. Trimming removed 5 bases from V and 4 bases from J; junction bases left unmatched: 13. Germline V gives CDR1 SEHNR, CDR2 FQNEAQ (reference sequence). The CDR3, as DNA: TGTGCCAGCAGCACGACAGGGAGAGGGCCCCCAGAGACCCAGTACTTC. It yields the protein CASSTTGRGPPETQYF. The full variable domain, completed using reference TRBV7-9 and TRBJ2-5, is DTGVSQNPRHKITKRGQNVTFRCDPISEHNRLYWYRQTLGQGPEFLTYFQNEAQLEKSRLLSDRFSAERPKGSFSTLEIQRTEQGDSAMYLCASSTTGRGPPETQYFGPGTRLLVL.

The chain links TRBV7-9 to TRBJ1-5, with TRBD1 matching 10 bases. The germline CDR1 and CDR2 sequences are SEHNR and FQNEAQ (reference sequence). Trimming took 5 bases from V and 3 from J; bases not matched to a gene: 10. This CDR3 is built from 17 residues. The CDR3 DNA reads TGTGCCAGCAGCCCCTGGGGACAGGGGACCTACAATCAGCCCCAGCATTTT. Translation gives CASSPWGQGTYNQPQHF.

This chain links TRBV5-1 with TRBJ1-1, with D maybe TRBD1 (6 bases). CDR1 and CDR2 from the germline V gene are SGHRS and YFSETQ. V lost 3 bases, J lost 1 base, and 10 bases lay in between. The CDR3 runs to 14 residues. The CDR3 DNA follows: TGCGCCAGCAGCTCCGGGACACCGAACACTGAAGCTTTCTTT. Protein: CASSSGTPNTEAFF.